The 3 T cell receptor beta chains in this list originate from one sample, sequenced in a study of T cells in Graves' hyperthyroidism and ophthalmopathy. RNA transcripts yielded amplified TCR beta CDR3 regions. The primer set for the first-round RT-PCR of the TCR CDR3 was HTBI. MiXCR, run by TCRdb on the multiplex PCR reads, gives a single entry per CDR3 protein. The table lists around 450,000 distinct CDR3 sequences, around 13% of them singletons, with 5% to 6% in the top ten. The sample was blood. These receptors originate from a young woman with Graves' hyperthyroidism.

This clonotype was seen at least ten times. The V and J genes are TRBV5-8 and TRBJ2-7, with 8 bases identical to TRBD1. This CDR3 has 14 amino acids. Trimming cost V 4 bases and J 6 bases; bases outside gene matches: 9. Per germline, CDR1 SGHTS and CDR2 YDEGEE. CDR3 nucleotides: TGTGCCAGCAGCCTTGCGACAGGGGTAGGCGAGCAGTACTTC. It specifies CASSLATGVGEQYF. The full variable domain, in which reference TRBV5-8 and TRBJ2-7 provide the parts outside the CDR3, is EAGVTQSPTHLIKTRGQQATLRCSPISGHTSVYWYQQALGLGLQFLLWYDEGEERNRGNFPPRFSGRQFPNYSSELNVNALELEDSALYLCASSLATGVGEQYFGPGTRLTVT.

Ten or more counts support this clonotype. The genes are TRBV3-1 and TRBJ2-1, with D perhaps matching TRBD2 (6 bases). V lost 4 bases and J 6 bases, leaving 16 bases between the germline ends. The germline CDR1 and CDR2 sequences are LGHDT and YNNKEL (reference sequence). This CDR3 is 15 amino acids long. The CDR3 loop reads CASSPWGLGGNEQFF. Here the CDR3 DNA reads TGTGCCAGCAGCCCTTGGGGACTGGGAGGCAATGAGCAGTTCTTC.

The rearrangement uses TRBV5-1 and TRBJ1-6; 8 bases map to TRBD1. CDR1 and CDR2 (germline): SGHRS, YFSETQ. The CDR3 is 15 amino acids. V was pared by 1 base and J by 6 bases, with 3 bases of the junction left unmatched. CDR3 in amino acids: CASSLQGAGNSPLHF. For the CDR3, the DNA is TGCGCCAGCAGCTTGCAGGGGGCTGGTAATTCACCCCTCCACTTT.